Each of the 6 T cell receptor beta chains below was sequenced from the same sample in a study of monozygotic twins with inflammatory bowel disease. Using the 5' RACE reads, TCRdb records one entry per CDR3 protein without DNA. The sample's table shows 350,000 to 400,000 distinct CDR3 sequences. Sequencing was performed on blood. These receptors all come from a human donor with ulcerative colitis or Crohn's disease, or a healthy co-twin of an affected twin (not recorded which).

The chain combines TRBV7-9 with TRBJ2-7; with no DNA, the TCRdb D assignment of TRBD1 cannot be verified. Germline CDR1 and CDR2: SEHNR and FQNEAQ (reference sequence). The CDR3 extends over 16 amino acids. Here the CDR3 reads CASSLASRAGDNEQYF. The whole variable domain, remainder taken from reference TRBV7-9 and TRBJ2-7, is DTGVSQNPRHKITKRGQNVTFRCDPISEHNRLYWYRQTLGQGPEFLTYFQNEAQLEKSRLLSDRFSAERPKGSFSTLEIQRTEQGDSAMYLCASSLASRAGDNEQYFGPGTRLTVT.

The V gene is TRBV20-1, the J gene TRBJ2-1; the TCRdb D gene call, TRBD2, has no DNA to confirm it. CDR3 length: 15 amino acids. The germline CDR1 and CDR2 sequences are DFQATT and SNEGSKA (reference sequence). Here the CDR3 reads CSARERGLAYNEQFF.

V and J are TRBV7-9 and TRBJ1-1. Per the germline V gene, CDR1 is SEHNR and CDR2 is FQNEAQ (reference sequence). The CDR3 covers 13 residues. The CDR3 reads CASSLGTLSEAFF.

The rearrangement uses TRBV11-2 and TRBJ2-5. The CDR3 extends over 14 amino acids. From germline, CDR1 is SGHAT and CDR2 FQNNGV. The CDR3 spells CASSFGFPQETQYF.

The chain recombines TRBV7-9 with TRBJ1-2. CDR1 and CDR2 (germline): SEHNR, FQNEAQ (reference sequence). The CDR3 is 14 residues long. The CDR3 reads CASSLTLVNYGYTF. The variable domain in full, with the rest retrieved from reference TRBV7-9 and TRBJ1-2, is DTGVSQNPRHKITKRGQNVTFRCDPISEHNRLYWYRQTLGQGPEFLTYFQNEAQLEKSRLLSDRFSAERPKGSFSTLEIQRTEQGDSAMYLCASSLTLVNYGYTFGSGTRLTVV.

The chain employs TRBV5-1 and TRBJ2-2; TCRdb gives TRBD1 as the D gene, but with no DNA this cannot be confirmed. CDR1 and CDR2 from the germline V gene are SGHRS and YFSETQ. CDR3 length: 18 amino acids. CDR3 sequence: CASSGAPRGGLHTGELFF.